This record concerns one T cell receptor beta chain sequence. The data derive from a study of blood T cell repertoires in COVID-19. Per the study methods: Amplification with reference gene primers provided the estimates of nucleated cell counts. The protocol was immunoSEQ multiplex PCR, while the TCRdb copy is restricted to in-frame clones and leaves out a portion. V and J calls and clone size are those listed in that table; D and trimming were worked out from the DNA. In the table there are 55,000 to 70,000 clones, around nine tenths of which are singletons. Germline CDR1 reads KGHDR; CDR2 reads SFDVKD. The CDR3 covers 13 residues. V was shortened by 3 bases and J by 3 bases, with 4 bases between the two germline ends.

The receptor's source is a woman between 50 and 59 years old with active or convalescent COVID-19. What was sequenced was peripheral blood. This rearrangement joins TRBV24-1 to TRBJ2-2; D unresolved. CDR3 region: CATSDPDTGELFF. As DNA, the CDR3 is TGTGCCACCAGTGATCCGGACACCGGGGAGCTGTTTTTT.